This record covers a single T cell receptor (beta chain). The source of the sample is a study of T cell responses to AZD1222 COVID-19 vaccine. Some clones are missing from TCRdb's copy, which holds only in-frame ones; the method was immunoSEQ multiplex PCR. The sample records under 200,000 clones, around 90% being singletons. The sequence derives from an adult in good health. The sequences come from peripheral blood, collected on day 0 of MenACWY control vaccination.

The CDR3 DNA is TGTGCCAGCAGCCGCGGGAGGACGAACACCGGGGAGCTGTTTTTT. It is translated as CASSRGRTNTGELFF. The chain is built from TRBV9 and TRBJ2-2, with TRBD2 matching over 8 bases. This CDR3 has 15 amino acids. V lost 4 bases and J lost 0; bases outside the gene matches: 2. Germline assignment: CDR1 SGDLS and CDR2 YYNGEE. Full variable domain (outside the CDR3, taken from reference TRBV9 and TRBJ2-2): DSGVTQTPKHLITATGQRVTLRCSPRSGDLSVYWYQQSLDQGLQFLIQYYNGEERAKGNILERFSAQQFPDLHSELNLSSLELGDSALYFCASSRGRTNTGELFFGEGSRLTVL.